These T cell receptor beta chains were read from a single sample in a study of control samples from healthy donors and cancer patients. Here immunoSEQ multiplex PCR was the method, and the copy in TCRdb shows in-frame clones only, minus some. Of 150,000 to 200,000 clones listed, 91% were seen once; the top ten hold 1.5%. The sample taken for sequencing was blood. The source is a woman between 25 and 40 years old in good health. The CDR3 runs from the conserved cysteine through the conserved F or W. D genes are given only for firm matches. Clone size is shown for a subset of rows, as once, few, many or a class of expanded clone.

v_gene: TRBV5-4
abundance: NA
j_gene: TRBJ1-1
d_gene: NA
CDR3nt: TGTGCCAGCAGCTTCTTTCAGGGATCTAATGAAGCTTTCTTT
CDR3aa: CASSFFQGSNEAFF

v_gene: TRBV6-4
abundance: NA
j_gene: TRBJ2-3
d_gene: TRBD2
CDR3nt: TGTGCCAGCAGTGAGCTAGCGGGATTGGATACGCAGTATTTT
CDR3aa: CASSELAGLDTQYF

v_gene: TRBV23-1
abundance: NA
j_gene: TRBJ2-7
d_gene: TRBD1
CDR3nt: TGCGCCAGCAGTCTGGACAGGGTCTCCTACGAGCAGTACTTC
CDR3aa: CASSLDRVSYEQYF

v_gene: TRBV6-2/TRBV6-3
abundance: NA
j_gene: TRBJ2-7
d_gene: NA
CDR3nt: TGTGCCAGCAGTTATGGACTGGGAGAAGACGAGCAGTACTTC
CDR3aa: CASSYGLGEDEQYF

v_gene: TRBV2
abundance: NA
j_gene: TRBJ2-1
d_gene: TRBD1
CDR3nt: TGTGCCAGCAAACTAGACAGGGACAATGAGCAGTTCTTC
CDR3aa: CASKLDRDNEQFF

v_gene: TRBV12-3/TRBV12-4
abundance: NA
j_gene: TRBJ2-7
d_gene: NA
CDR3nt: TGTGCCAGCAGTTTAGCCAGGTTCAACGAGCAGTACTTC
CDR3aa: CASSLARFNEQYF

v_gene: TRBV9
abundance: NA
j_gene: TRBJ2-3
d_gene: TRBD2
CDR3nt: TGTGCCAGCAGCGTAGGTTTGCGGGGGGGGATCCAAGATACGCAGTATTTT
CDR3aa: CASSVGLRGGIQDTQYF

v_gene: TRBV7-9
abundance: NA
j_gene: TRBJ2-2
d_gene: TRBD2
CDR3nt: TGTGCCAGCAGCCCGACTAGCGGGGGGAACACCGGGGAGCTGTTTTTT
CDR3aa: CASSPTSGGNTGELFF

v_gene: TRBV29-1
abundance: NA
j_gene: TRBJ1-2
d_gene: NA
CDR3nt: TGCAGCGTCCGGCCTCAGGGTGATGGCTACACCTTC
CDR3aa: CSVRPQGDGYTF

v_gene: TRBV28
abundance: NA
j_gene: TRBJ2-1
d_gene: NA
CDR3nt: TGTGCCAGCATCAGGGGCGGGGTCGGCTCCTACAATGAGCAGTTCTTC
CDR3aa: CASIRGGVGSYNEQFF

v_gene: TRBV6-2/TRBV6-3
abundance: NA
j_gene: TRBJ2-4
d_gene: TRBD2
CDR3nt: TGTGCCAGCAGTTACTTATGGGGGAGGGATGCCAAAAACATTCAGTACTTC
CDR3aa: CASSYLWGRDAKNIQYF

v_gene: TRBV28
abundance: NA
j_gene: TRBJ2-3
d_gene: NA
CDR3nt: TGTGCCAGCAGTCCCCGGAGGTTTAGCACAGATACGCAGTATTTT
CDR3aa: CASSPRRFSTDTQYF

v_gene: TRBV20-1
abundance: NA
j_gene: TRBJ2-1
d_gene: NA
CDR3nt: TGCAGTGCTAGTGGGGGGAGCTCCTACAATGAGCAGTTCTTC
CDR3aa: CSASGGSSYNEQFF

v_gene: TRBV6-5
abundance: NA
j_gene: TRBJ1-5
d_gene: NA
CDR3nt: TGTGCCAGCGCCGGACAAGTCAATCAGCCCCAGCATTTT
CDR3aa: CASAGQVNQPQHF

v_gene: TRBV6-5
abundance: NA
j_gene: TRBJ2-5
d_gene: TRBD2
CDR3nt: TGTGCCAGCAGGGGACTAGCGGGAGGTGGGGAGACCCAGTACTTC
CDR3aa: CASRGLAGGGETQYF

v_gene: TRBV19
abundance: NA
j_gene: TRBJ2-1
d_gene: NA
CDR3nt: TGTGCCAGTAGTATTCGGGCCCCCCACAATGAGCAGTTCTTC
CDR3aa: CASSIRAPHNEQFF

v_gene: TRBV4-3
abundance: NA
j_gene: TRBJ1-1
d_gene: TRBD1
CDR3nt: TGCGCCAGCAGCCTAGACAGGGTGACTGAAGCTTTCTTT
CDR3aa: CASSLDRVTEAFF

v_gene: TRBV5-1
abundance: NA
j_gene: TRBJ2-3
d_gene: TRBD2
CDR3nt: TGCGCCAGCAGGGAGACTAGCGGGAGCACAGATACGCAGTATTTT
CDR3aa: CASRETSGSTDTQYF

v_gene: TRBV11-2
abundance: NA
j_gene: TRBJ2-7
d_gene: TRBD2
CDR3nt: TGTGCCAGCAGCTTGACTAGCGGGAGGGCGACCGAGCAGTACTTC
CDR3aa: CASSLTSGRATEQYF

v_gene: TRBV2
abundance: NA
j_gene: TRBJ1-1
d_gene: NA
CDR3nt: TGTGCCAGCAGTGTAGAGACTCGGGGCACTGAAGCTTTCTTT
CDR3aa: CASSVETRGTEAFF

v_gene: TRBV28
abundance: NA
j_gene: TRBJ2-3
d_gene: TRBD2
CDR3nt: TGTGCCAGCAGTCCCGGACTAGCGGGCGTAATCCACACAGATACGCAGTATTTT
CDR3aa: CASSPGLAGVIHTDTQYF

v_gene: TRBV3-1/TRBV3-2
abundance: few
j_gene: TRBJ2-2
d_gene: NA
CDR3nt: TGTGCCAGCAGCCAAGAGTGGGGGGCGGGCACCGGGGAGCTGTTTTTT
CDR3aa: CASSQEWGAGTGELFF

v_gene: TRBV6-4
abundance: NA
j_gene: TRBJ1-1
d_gene: NA
CDR3nt: TGTGCCAGCAGTGGCCCGAAGGGGATGAACACTGAAGCTTTCTTT
CDR3aa: CASSGPKGMNTEAFF

v_gene: TRBV24-1
abundance: NA
j_gene: TRBJ2-3
d_gene: TRBD1
CDR3nt: TGTGCCACCAGTGATTTCGGGACAGGGGGCGCAGATACGCAGTATTTT
CDR3aa: CATSDFGTGGADTQYF

v_gene: TRBV28
abundance: NA
j_gene: TRBJ2-5
d_gene: NA
CDR3nt: TGTGCCAGCAAGGGAGAGACCCAGTACTTC
CDR3aa: CASKGETQYF

v_gene: TRBV5-6
abundance: NA
j_gene: TRBJ2-7
d_gene: TRBD1
CDR3nt: TGTGCCAGCAGCTTTGGACAGGGGGGATACGAGCAGTACTTC
CDR3aa: CASSFGQGGYEQYF

v_gene: TRBV18
abundance: once
j_gene: TRBJ2-7
d_gene: NA
CDR3nt: TGTGCCAGCTCACCACAGGGGGGCGACGAGCAGTACTTC
CDR3aa: CASSPQGGDEQYF

v_gene: TRBV11-2
abundance: NA
j_gene: TRBJ1-6
d_gene: NA
CDR3nt: TGTGCCAGCAGCTTAGGGCGGGGGCGAATTAATTCACCCCTCCACTTT
CDR3aa: CASSLGRGRINSPLHF

v_gene: TRBV18
abundance: NA
j_gene: TRBJ2-2
d_gene: TRBD1
CDR3nt: TGTGCCAGCTCACCACCGACAGGGGGCACCGGGGAGCTGTTTTTT
CDR3aa: CASSPPTGGTGELFF

v_gene: TRBV4-1
abundance: NA
j_gene: TRBJ1-4
d_gene: NA
CDR3nt: TGCGCCAGCAGCCAAGCCGGGACGACGAATGAAAAACTGTTTTTT
CDR3aa: CASSQAGTTNEKLFF

v_gene: TRBV20-1
abundance: NA
j_gene: TRBJ1-4
d_gene: NA
CDR3nt: TGCAGTGCTAGAAATGAAAAACTGTTTTTT
CDR3aa: CSARNEKLFF

v_gene: TRBV7-3
abundance: NA
j_gene: TRBJ2-5
d_gene: TRBD2
CDR3nt: TGTGCCAGCAGCAGGACTAGCGGGAGGTGGGAGACCCAGTACTTC
CDR3aa: CASSRTSGRWETQYF

v_gene: TRBV3-1/TRBV3-2
abundance: NA
j_gene: TRBJ2-1
d_gene: TRBD2
CDR3nt: TGTGCCAGCAGCCAAGATAGCGGGCCCTCCTACAATGAGCAGTTCTTC
CDR3aa: CASSQDSGPSYNEQFF

v_gene: TRBV6-6
abundance: NA
j_gene: TRBJ1-1
d_gene: NA
CDR3nt: TGTGCCAGCAGTTACACAGGGCTCTCGAACACTGAAGCTTTCTTT
CDR3aa: CASSYTGLSNTEAFF

v_gene: TRBV7-9
abundance: NA
j_gene: TRBJ1-4
d_gene: TRBD1
CDR3nt: TGTGCCAGCAGCCCGACAGGGACTAGGGGGAATGAAAAACTGTTTTTT
CDR3aa: CASSPTGTRGNEKLFF

v_gene: TRBV29-1
abundance: few
j_gene: TRBJ2-4
d_gene: NA
CDR3nt: TGCAGCGTAACTTGGGGGGCCAAAAACATTCAGTACTTC
CDR3aa: CSVTWGAKNIQYF

v_gene: TRBV9
abundance: NA
j_gene: TRBJ2-6
d_gene: NA
CDR3nt: TGTGCCAGCAGCGTAGGACACTCTGGGGCCAACGTCCTGACTTTC
CDR3aa: CASSVGHSGANVLTF

v_gene: TRBV5-5
abundance: NA
j_gene: TRBJ1-2
d_gene: NA
CDR3nt: TGTGCCAGCAGCTTTGGGGGAAACTATGGCTACACCTTC
CDR3aa: CASSFGGNYGYTF

v_gene: TRBV2
abundance: NA
j_gene: TRBJ2-5
d_gene: TRBD1
CDR3nt: TGTGCCAGCAGGACAGGGGTGGGGGAGACCCAGTACTTC
CDR3aa: CASRTGVGETQYF

v_gene: TRBV7-6
abundance: NA
j_gene: TRBJ2-3
d_gene: TRBD1
CDR3nt: TGTGCCAGCAGCTATGGACAGGGCACAGATACGCAGTATTTT
CDR3aa: CASSYGQGTDTQYF